Listed here are 20 T cell receptor beta chains from one sample, sequenced in a study of blood T cell repertoires in COVID-19. Clones were read by immunoSEQ multiplex PCR, and TCRdb kept only the in-frame ones, dropping some. The sample includes 87,000 or so clones, around 87% seen only once; the top ten take 5.1%. The source material was peripheral blood. These receptors all stem from a middle-aged man with acute or convalescent COVID-19.

J is TRBJ2-1 and V is TRBV9; TRBD1 matches 12 bases. Trimming took 3 bases from V and 3 from J; bases not matched to a gene: 16. The CDR3 is 20 residues long. The germline V gene has CDR1 SGDLS and CDR2 YYNGEE. The DNA of the CDR3 is TGTGCCAGCAGCGGAGGAACCACGCCGGGACAGGGGGCTATCTACAATGAGCAGTTCTTC. Amino acids: CASSGGTTPGQGAIYNEQFF.

The V gene is TRBV20-1, the J gene TRBJ2-1; 11 nucleotides match TRBD2. This CDR3 has 21 amino acids. Trimming removed 3 bases from V and 0 bases from J; junction bases left unmatched: 19. The germline CDR1 and CDR2 sequences are DFQATT and SNEGSKA (reference sequence). The CDR3 protein is CSASVPGNLLAGVNSYNEQFF. The CDR3, as DNA: TGCAGTGCTAGTGTCCCAGGGAACCTACTAGCGGGGGTTAACTCCTACAATGAGCAGTTCTTC.

The chain recombines TRBV19 with TRBJ2-3; 8 bases line up with TRBD1. CDR1 and CDR2 from the germline V gene are LNHDA and SQIVND (reference sequence). This CDR3 region has 15 residues. V dropped 5 bases and J dropped 5; count of bases not matched to a gene: 9. CDR3 sequence: CASSRQGTSKDTQYF. DNA of the CDR3: TGTGCCAGTAGTCGACAGGGGACCTCGAAAGATACGCAGTATTTT.

The chain carries TRBV29-1 and TRBJ1-5; the match to TRBD1 covers 11 bases. V dropped 6 bases and J dropped 4; count of bases not matched to a gene: 5. The CDR3 loop spans 14 amino acids. CDR1 SQVTM and CDR2 ANQGSEA come from the germline V gene. CDR3 sequence: CSVRTGGENQPQHF. The CDR3 DNA reads TGCAGCGTGCGGACAGGGGGCGAAAATCAGCCCCAGCATTTT.

Only one count was recorded for this clone. The CDR3 coding sequence is TGTGCCACCCTTCGCTCAGGGGGCCACGAGCAGTACTTC. This translates into CATLRSGGHEQYF. The rearrangement uses TRBV6-5 and TRBJ2-7; 8 bases align to TRBD1. The CDR3 has 13 amino acids. V was clipped by 10 bases and J by 5 bases; unmatched bases: 10. CDR1 and CDR2 (germline): MNHEY, SVGAGI.

V usage is TRBV9 and J usage is TRBJ2-3, with 11 bases aligning to TRBD2. With V trimmed by 0 bases and J by 5 bases, 5 bases remained unmatched. Germline-derived CDR1 and CDR2 are SGDLS and YYNGEE. The CDR3 is made up of 16 amino acids. This CDR3 is CASSVASTSGEDTQYF. CDR3 sequence (DNA): TGTGCCAGCAGCGTAGCGTCGACTAGCGGGGAAGATACGCAGTATTTT. The whole variable domain, filled in from reference TRBV9 and TRBJ2-3, reads DSGVTQTPKHLITATGQRVTLRCSPRSGDLSVYWYQQSLDQGLQFLIQYYNGEERAKGNILERFSAQQFPDLHSELNLSSLELGDSALYFCASSVASTSGEDTQYFGPGTRLTVL.

This clone was seen just once. This sequence joins TRBV6-5 and TRBJ1-1; 11 bases fit TRBD1. With V trimmed by 6 bases and J by 7 bases, 10 bases remained unmatched. Germline CDR1 and CDR2: MNHEY and SVGAGI. The CDR3 totals 15 residues. CDR3 sequence: CASRSRGQGEGEAFF. The CDR3 DNA follows: TGTGCCAGCAGATCCAGGGGACAGGGGGAAGGTGAAGCTTTCTTT.

The CDR3 nucleotides read TGTGCCAGCAGGGTAGTTGAGGGAAGGAACACCGGGGAGCTGTTTTTT. Translating gives CASRVVEGRNTGELFF. The chain employs TRBV7-9 and TRBJ2-2, with D possibly being TRBD2 (5 bases). Trimming left V 6 bases short and J 1 base short, with 15 bases between. This CDR3 spans 16 amino acids. Germline CDR1 and CDR2: SEHNR and FQNEAQ (reference sequence).

The chain recombines TRBV10-3 with TRBJ2-5; 9 bases fit TRBD1. CDR1 ENHRY and CDR2 SYGVKD come from the germline V gene. The J segment lost 5 bases and the V segment lost 5 bases, leaving 3 bases of the junction unmatched. The CDR3 covers 13 residues. CDR3 residues: CAISPTGGETQYF. For the CDR3, the DNA is TGTGCCATCAGTCCAACAGGGGGCGAGACCCAGTACTTC.

The chain uses TRBV19 and TRBJ1-3; TRBD1 might be the D (5 bases). Per the germline V gene, CDR1 is LNHDA and CDR2 is SQIVND (reference sequence). The CDR3 extends over 15 amino acids. The V and J ends lost 5 bases and 0 bases respectively, with 11 bases between them. The DNA of the CDR3 is TGTGCCAGTAGTGCGGCAGGGATCTCTGGAAACACCATATATTTT. Protein product: CASSAAGISGNTIYF.

This clone has more than one count but fewer than ten. Different DNA sequences within this sample yield the same CDR3. This chain uses TRBV7-8 with TRBJ1-5, with a possible D match to TRBD1 (6 bases). Trimming cost V 5 bases and J 0 bases, with 11 bases left between them. Germline lookup yields CDR1 SGHVS and CDR2 FQNEAQ. The CDR3 is 15 residues long. This CDR3 reads CASSADSYSNQPQHF. DNA of the CDR3: TGTGCCAGCAGCGCGGACAGTTATAGCAATCAGCCCCAGCATTTT.

CDR3 sequence (DNA): TGTGCCAGCAGCCTCGGGACTAGCGGGAGAAGGGAGCAGTTCTTC. It yields the protein CASSLGTSGRREQFF. The genes are TRBV3-1 (or the pseudogene TRBV3-2) and TRBJ2-1; 14 bases are a match to TRBD2. CDR3 size: 15 residues. Germline assignment: CDR1 LGHDT and CDR2 YNNKEL (reference sequence). The V gene end was trimmed by 4 bases and the J gene end by 10 bases; junction bases not matched to a gene: 6.

This rearrangement joins TRBV6-6 to TRBJ1-5; the match to TRBD1 covers 10 bases. CDR1 and CDR2 from the germline V gene are MNHNY and SVGAGI (reference sequence). CDR3 length equals 15 residues. V lost 5 bases, J lost 4 bases, and 5 bases stayed unmatched. The CDR3 nucleotides read TGTGCCAGCAGTCTGGGGGACAGGGGAAATCAGCCCCAGCATTTT. Its protein is CASSLGDRGNQPQHF.

The V call is TRBV5-1, the J call TRBJ2-1, with D perhaps TRBD1 (6 bases). The CDR3 has 16 amino acids. The germline gives CDR1 SGHRS, CDR2 YFSETQ. Trimming took off 4 bases at V and 2 bases at J, with 16 bases between the two ends. The CDR3 bases are TGCGCCAGCAGCACACAGGGAAATGGCCCCTACAATGAGCAGTTCTTC. Translation gives CASSTQGNGPYNEQFF.

This clone was counted only a few times. The V call is TRBV6-5, the J call TRBJ1-4; TRBD1 aligns across 7 bases. Germline CDR1 reads MNHEY; CDR2 reads SVGAGI. The CDR3 is 12 amino acids. The junction had 2 bases not matched to a gene; V was cut back by 6 bases and J by 7 bases. CDR3 sequence reads: CASRRQGEKLFF. DNA for the CDR3: TGTGCCAGCAGACGACAGGGTGAAAAACTGTTTTTT.

The V and J genes are TRBV19 and TRBJ2-1; 8 nucleotides agree with TRBD2. Germline assignment: CDR1 LNHDA and CDR2 SQIVND (reference sequence). The CDR3 runs to 13 residues. The V segment lost 10 bases and the J segment 3 bases; nucleotides outside the gene matches: 5. The chain's CDR3 is CATRSGIYNEQFF. The CDR3, as DNA: TGTGCCACCCGTAGCGGGATCTACAATGAGCAGTTCTTC.

This clone was seen only once. The chain is built from TRBV7-2 and TRBJ1-5; TRBD1 matches at 9 bases. This CDR3 is 16 amino acids long. Germline V gene sequence: CDR1 SGHTA, CDR2 FQGNSA. J was trimmed by 5 bases and V by 2 bases; bases with no gene match: 7. The CDR3: CASSLNRGPGDQPQHF. CDR3 bases: TGTGCCAGCAGCTTAAACAGGGGGCCCGGGGATCAGCCCCAGCATTTT.

The chain joins TRBV20-1 to TRBJ1-1; D may be TRBD1 (5 bases). Germline values: CDR1 DFQATT, CDR2 SNEGSKA (reference sequence). The V gene lost 6 bases and the J gene lost 4 bases, with 9 bases spanning the gap. The CDR3 loop spans 11 amino acids. CDR3 DNA sequence: TGCAGTGCCCGCACAGGCACTGAAGCTTTCTTT. Amino acids: CSARTGTEAFF.

This clone was seen a few times. This sequence joins TRBV29-1 and TRBJ1-1, with D maybe TRBD1 (6 bases). CDR3 length equals 13 residues. V gave up 8 bases and J gave up 2 bases, with 15 bases separating them. Germline V lookup: CDR1 SQVTM, CDR2 ANQGSEA. Here the CDR3 DNA reads TGCAGCACGGCGGGACACATAAACACTGAAGCTTTCTTT. Translation gives CSTAGHINTEAFF.

The V and J genes are TRBV6-1 and TRBJ1-6; 10 bases are shared with TRBD1. V lost 1 base, J lost 14 bases, and 2 bases stayed unmatched. This CDR3 has 13 amino acids. Germline CDR1 and CDR2: MNHNS and SASEGT. As DNA, the CDR3 is TGTGCCAGCAGTGAAGTGGGACAGGGGTCCCTCCACTTT. This codes for CASSEVGQGSLHF.